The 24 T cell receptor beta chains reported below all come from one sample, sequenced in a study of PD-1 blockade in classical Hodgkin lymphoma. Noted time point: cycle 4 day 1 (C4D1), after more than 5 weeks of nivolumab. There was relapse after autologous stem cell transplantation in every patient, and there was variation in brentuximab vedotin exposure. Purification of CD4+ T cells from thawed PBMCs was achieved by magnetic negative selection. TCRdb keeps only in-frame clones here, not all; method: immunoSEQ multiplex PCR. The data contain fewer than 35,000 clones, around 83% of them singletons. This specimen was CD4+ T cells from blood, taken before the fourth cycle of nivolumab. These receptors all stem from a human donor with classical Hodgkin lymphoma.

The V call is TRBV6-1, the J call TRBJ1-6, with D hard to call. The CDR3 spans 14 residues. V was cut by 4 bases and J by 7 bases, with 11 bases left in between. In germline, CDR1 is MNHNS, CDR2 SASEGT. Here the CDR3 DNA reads TGTGCCAGCAGTGCATCGCGTACGAATTCACCCCTCCACTTT. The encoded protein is CASSASRTNSPLHF.

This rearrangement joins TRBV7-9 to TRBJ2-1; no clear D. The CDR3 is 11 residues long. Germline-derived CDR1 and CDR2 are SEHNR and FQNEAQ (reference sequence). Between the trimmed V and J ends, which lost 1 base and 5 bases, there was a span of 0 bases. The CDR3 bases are TGTGCCAGCAGCTTAGACAATGAGCAGTTCTTC. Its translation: CASSLDNEQFF.

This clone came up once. The CDR3 here is CASSKSGTSGNEQYF. In nucleotides, the CDR3 is TGTGCCAGCAGCAAGTCCGGGACTAGCGGGAACGAGCAGTACTTC. The gene calls are TRBV11-3 and TRBJ2-7; TRBD2 aligns across 13 bases. Germline trimming cut 5 bases from V and 5 bases from J; bases unmatched to any gene: 6. CDR1 is SGHNT and CDR2 is YENEEA in the germline V gene. The CDR3 has 15 residues.

The CDR3 DNA follows: TGTGCCAGCAGCTTATACCCCTACGAGCAGTACTTC. It specifies CASSLYPYEQYF. V usage is TRBV5-4 and J usage is TRBJ2-7; D is uncertain. Trimming shortened V by 2 bases and J by 2 bases, and 5 bases separated the two germline ends. Germline V gene sequence: CDR1 SGHNT, CDR2 YYREEE (reference sequence). This CDR3 region has 12 residues.

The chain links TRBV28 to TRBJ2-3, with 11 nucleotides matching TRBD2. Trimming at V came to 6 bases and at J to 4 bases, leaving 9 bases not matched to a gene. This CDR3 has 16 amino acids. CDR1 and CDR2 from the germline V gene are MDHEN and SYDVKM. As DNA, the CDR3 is TGTGCCAGCAGATCTTTTAGCGGGGGGGCGGCAGATACGCAGTATTTT. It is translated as CASRSFSGGAADTQYF.

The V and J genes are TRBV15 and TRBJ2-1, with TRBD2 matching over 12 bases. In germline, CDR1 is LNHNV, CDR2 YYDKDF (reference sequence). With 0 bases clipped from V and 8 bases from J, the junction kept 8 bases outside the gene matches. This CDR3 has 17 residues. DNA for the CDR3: TGTGCCACCAGCAGAGAATATACTAGCGGGGGGACCTATGAGCAGTTCTTC. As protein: CATSREYTSGGTYEQFF.

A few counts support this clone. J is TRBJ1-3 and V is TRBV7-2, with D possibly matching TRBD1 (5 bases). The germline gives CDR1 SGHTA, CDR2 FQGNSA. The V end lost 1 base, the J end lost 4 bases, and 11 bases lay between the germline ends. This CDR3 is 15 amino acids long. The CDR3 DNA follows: TGTGCCAGCAGCTTAGGAGCGGGGGACGGAAACACCATATATTTT. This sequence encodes CASSLGAGDGNTIYF.

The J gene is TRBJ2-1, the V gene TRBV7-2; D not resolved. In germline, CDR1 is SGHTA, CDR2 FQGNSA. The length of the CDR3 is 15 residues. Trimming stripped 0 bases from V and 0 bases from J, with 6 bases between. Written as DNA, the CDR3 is TGTGCCAGCAGCTTAGCCTTCAGCTCCTACAATGAGCAGTTCTTC. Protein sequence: CASSLAFSSYNEQFF.

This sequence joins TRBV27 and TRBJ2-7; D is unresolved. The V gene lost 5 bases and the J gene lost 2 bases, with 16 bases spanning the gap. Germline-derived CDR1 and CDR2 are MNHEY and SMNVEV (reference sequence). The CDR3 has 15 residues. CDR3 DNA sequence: TGTGCCAGCAGTCTACGTGGCAGGAGCCCCTACGAGCAGTACTTC. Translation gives CASSLRGRSPYEQYF.

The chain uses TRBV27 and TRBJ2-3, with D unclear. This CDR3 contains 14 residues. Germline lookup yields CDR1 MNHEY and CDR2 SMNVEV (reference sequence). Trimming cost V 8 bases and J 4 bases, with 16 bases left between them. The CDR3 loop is CASARRPVSDTQYF. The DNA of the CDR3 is TGTGCCAGCGCTCGGCGGCCCGTGTCAGATACGCAGTATTTT.

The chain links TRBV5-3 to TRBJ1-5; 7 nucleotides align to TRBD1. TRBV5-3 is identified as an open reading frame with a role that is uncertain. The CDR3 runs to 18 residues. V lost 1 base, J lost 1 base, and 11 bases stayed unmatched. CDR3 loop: CARSLFDREKWSNQPQHF. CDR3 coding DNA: TGTGCCAGAAGCTTGTTTGACAGGGAAAAGTGGAGCAATCAGCCCCAGCATTTT.

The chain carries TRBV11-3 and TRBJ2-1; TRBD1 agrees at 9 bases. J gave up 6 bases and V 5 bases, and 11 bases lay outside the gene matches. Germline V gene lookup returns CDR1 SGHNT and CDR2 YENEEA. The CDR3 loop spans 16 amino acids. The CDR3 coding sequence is TGTGCCAGCAGCACCAAATCGGGACAGGGCAGCAATGAGCAGTTCTTC. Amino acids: CASSTKSGQGSNEQFF.

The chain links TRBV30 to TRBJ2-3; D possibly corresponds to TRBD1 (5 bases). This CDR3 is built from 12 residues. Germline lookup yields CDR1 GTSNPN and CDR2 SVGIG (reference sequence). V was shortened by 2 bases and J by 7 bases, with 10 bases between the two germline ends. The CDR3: CAWSTGGYTQYF. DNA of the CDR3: TGTGCCTGGAGTACAGGTGGCTATACGCAGTATTTT.

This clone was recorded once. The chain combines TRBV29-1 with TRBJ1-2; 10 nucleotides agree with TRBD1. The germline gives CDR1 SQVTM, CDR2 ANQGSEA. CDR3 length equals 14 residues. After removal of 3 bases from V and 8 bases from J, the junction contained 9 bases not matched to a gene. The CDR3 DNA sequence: TGCAGCGTTGAGTCTTGGGACAGGGGTCACGGCTACACCTTC. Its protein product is CSVESWDRGHGYTF.

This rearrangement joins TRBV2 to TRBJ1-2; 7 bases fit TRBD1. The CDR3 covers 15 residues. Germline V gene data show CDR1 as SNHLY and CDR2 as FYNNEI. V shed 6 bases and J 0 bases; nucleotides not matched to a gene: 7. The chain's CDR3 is CASSDEGQSNYGYTF. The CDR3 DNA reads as TGTGCCAGCAGCGACGAGGGACAGTCTAACTATGGCTACACCTTC.

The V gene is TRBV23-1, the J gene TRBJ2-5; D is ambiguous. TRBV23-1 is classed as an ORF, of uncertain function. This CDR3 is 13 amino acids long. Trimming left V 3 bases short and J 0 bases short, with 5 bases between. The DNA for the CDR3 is TGCGCCAGCAGTCAGGCAGACCAAGAGACCCAGTACTTC. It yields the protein CASSQADQETQYF.

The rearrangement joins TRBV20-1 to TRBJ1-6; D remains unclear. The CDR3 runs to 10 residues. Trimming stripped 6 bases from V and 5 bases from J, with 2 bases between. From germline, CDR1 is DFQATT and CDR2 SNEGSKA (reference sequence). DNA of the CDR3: TGCAGTGCCCATAATTCACCCCTCCACTTT. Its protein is CSAHNSPLHF.

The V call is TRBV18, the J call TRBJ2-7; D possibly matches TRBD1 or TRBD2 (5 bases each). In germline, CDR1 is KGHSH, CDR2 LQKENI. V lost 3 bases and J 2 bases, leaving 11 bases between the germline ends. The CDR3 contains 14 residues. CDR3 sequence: CASSPGTNAYEQYF. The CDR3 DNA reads TGTGCCAGCTCACCGGGGACGAATGCCTACGAGCAGTACTTC.

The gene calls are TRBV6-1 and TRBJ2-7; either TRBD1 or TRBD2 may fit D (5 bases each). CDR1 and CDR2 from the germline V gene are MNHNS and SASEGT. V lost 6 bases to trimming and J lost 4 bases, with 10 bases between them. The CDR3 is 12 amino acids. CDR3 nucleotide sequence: TGTGCCAGCAGCGACGAGGGGTACGAGCAGTACTTC. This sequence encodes CASSDEGYEQYF.

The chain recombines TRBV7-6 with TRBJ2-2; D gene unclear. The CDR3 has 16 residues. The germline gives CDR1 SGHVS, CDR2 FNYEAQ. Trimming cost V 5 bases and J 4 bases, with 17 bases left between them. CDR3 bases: TGTGCCAGCAGCCTCATATCCTCTGTCTCCACCGGGGAGCTGTTTTTT. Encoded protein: CASSLISSVSTGELFF.

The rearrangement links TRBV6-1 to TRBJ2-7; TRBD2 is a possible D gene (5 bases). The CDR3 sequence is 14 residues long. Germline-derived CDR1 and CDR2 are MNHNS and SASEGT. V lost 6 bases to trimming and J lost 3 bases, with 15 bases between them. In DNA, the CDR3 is TGTGCCAGCAGCCCAAGTGTAAGCGGCTACGAGCAGTACTTC. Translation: CASSPSVSGYEQYF.

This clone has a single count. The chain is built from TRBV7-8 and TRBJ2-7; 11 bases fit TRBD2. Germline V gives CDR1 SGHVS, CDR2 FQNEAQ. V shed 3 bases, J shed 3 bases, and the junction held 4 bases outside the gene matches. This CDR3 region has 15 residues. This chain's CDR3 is CASSLGLAAIYEQYF. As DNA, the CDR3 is TGTGCCAGCAGCTTGGGACTAGCGGCCATCTACGAGCAGTACTTC.

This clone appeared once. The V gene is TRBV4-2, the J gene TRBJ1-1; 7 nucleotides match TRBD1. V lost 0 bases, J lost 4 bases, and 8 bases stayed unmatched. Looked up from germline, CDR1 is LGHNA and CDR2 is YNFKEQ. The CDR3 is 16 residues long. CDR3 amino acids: CASSQDATRGTTEAFF. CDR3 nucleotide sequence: TGTGCCAGCAGCCAAGATGCGACCAGGGGGACCACTGAAGCTTTCTTT.

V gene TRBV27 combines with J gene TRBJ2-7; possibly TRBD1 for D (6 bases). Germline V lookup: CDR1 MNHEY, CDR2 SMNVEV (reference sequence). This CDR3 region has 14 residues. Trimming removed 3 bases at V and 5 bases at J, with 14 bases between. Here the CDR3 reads CASSLITGLHEQYF. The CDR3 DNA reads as TGTGCCAGCAGTTTGATAACAGGGCTCCACGAGCAGTACTTC.